This passage covers 28 T cell receptor beta chains from one sample sequenced in a study of human T cells and chemical hapten exposure. As for time point: patch test 2, 6 weeks after DPC sensitization. Documented treatment: therapeutic diphenylcyclopropenone sensitization with weekly scalp DPC. From the RACE reads, TCRdb called clonotypes with MiXCR, one entry per CDR3 protein. The table records 96,000 or so distinct CDR3 sequences, 7.5% to 10% of them present only once. The starting material was whole blood, obtained in connection with sensitization to the hapten diphenylcyclopropenone (DPC). Receptors were obtained from a woman in her 40s with alopecia areata. Some clones in this sample may be carry-over from other donors' samples.

The gene calls are TRBV10-3 and TRBJ2-2; possible D gene TRBD1, 6 bases. The germline V and J ends were trimmed by 3 bases and 4 bases, with 15 bases remaining between them. The V gene's germline CDR1 is ENHRY and CDR2 SYGVKD. The CDR3 totals 16 residues. The CDR3 protein is CAISETARGSTGELFF. CDR3 nucleotides: TGTGCCATCAGTGAAACTGCGAGGGGGAGCACCGGGGAGCTGTTTTTT.

The genes are TRBV7-2 and TRBJ2-5; TRBD1 aligns across 8 bases. J gave up 7 bases and V 4 bases, and 11 bases lay outside the gene matches. The germline CDR1 and CDR2 sequences are SGHTA and FQGNSA. The CDR3 has 15 amino acids. CDR3 loop: CASSSVTGAEVTQYF. The CDR3 DNA sequence: TGTGCCAGCAGCTCGGTGACAGGGGCGGAGGTGACCCAGTACTTC.

At least ten counts were recorded for this clonotype. The CDR3 is CASSLARDVGYNEQFF. The CDR3 region has the DNA TGTGCCAGCAGCTTAGCGCGGGATGTGGGGTACAATGAGCAGTTCTTC. The rearrangement joins TRBV7-9 to TRBJ2-1; D is possibly TRBD2 (6 bases). The germline gives CDR1 SEHNR, CDR2 FQNEAQ (reference sequence). V lost 0 bases, J lost 4 bases, and 13 bases lay in between. The CDR3 length is 16 residues. The full variable domain, in which reference TRBV7-9 and TRBJ2-1 provide the parts outside the CDR3, is DTGVSQNPRHKITKRGQNVTFRCDPISEHNRLYWYRQTLGQGPEFLTYFQNEAQLEKSRLLSDRFSAERPKGSFSTLEIQRTEQGDSAMYLCASSLARDVGYNEQFFGPGTRLTVL.

This clonotype has a count of ten or more. The gene calls are TRBV4-1 and TRBJ1-1; D is undetermined. Germline V gives CDR1 MGHRA, CDR2 YSYEKL. The CDR3 runs 11 residues. V was clipped by 1 base and J by 11 bases, with 8 bases between them. The CDR3 reads CASSQVGRAFF. DNA of the CDR3: TGCGCCAGCAGCCAAGTTGGGCGGGCTTTCTTT.

The chain couples TRBV12-3 or TRBV12-4 to TRBJ2-1, with TRBD1 matching 10 bases. The CDR3 has 16 residues. Unmatched junction bases numbered 9, after V lost 2 bases and J lost 8 bases. CDR3 nucleotide sequence: TGTGCCAGCAGTTTACTCGGGACAGGGGTAGGGGATGAGCAGTTCTTC. Translating it yields CASSLLGTGVGDEQFF.

This clonotype has ten or more counts. The chain recombines TRBV7-2 with TRBJ2-5; D uncertain. The V gene lost 3 bases and the J gene lost 4 bases, with 9 bases spanning the gap. There are 13 residues in the CDR3. The germline V gene encodes CDR1 SGHTA and CDR2 FQGNSA. CDR3 coding DNA: TGTGCCAGCAGCTTTTTCCCTTCAGAGACCCAGTACTTC. Encoded protein: CASSFFPSETQYF.

This clonotype was seen repeatedly, ten times or more. This chain uses TRBV12-3 or TRBV12-4 with TRBJ1-6; D possibly corresponds to TRBD1 (6 bases). This CDR3 contains 16 residues. V lost 6 bases to trimming and J lost 8 bases, with 20 bases between them. CDR3 loop: CASSVQGSFSDSPLHF. DNA for the CDR3: TGTGCCAGCAGCGTTCAGGGGAGCTTCTCGGATTCACCCCTCCACTTT.

This clonotype was counted many times. The chain uses TRBV20-1 and TRBJ1-5; 8 bases line up with TRBD1. The CDR3 consists of 14 residues. The trim removed 3 bases at V and 3 bases at J, leaving 4 bases unmatched. Germline V gene sequence: CDR1 DFQATT, CDR2 SNEGSKA (reference sequence). The CDR3 region is CSASRTGLNQPQHF. In nucleotides, the CDR3 is TGCAGTGCTAGTAGGACAGGGCTCAATCAGCCCCAGCATTTT.

The chain carries TRBV20-1 and TRBJ2-1, with 13 bases lining up with TRBD2. The CDR3 contains 17 residues. CDR1 and CDR2 from the germline V gene are DFQATT and SNEGSKA (reference sequence). The V and J ends lost 1 base and 6 bases, in that order; junction bases with no gene match: 9. The CDR3 loop is CSARGHTRTSGSNEQFF. The DNA of the CDR3 is TGCAGTGCTAGAGGTCATACGCGGACTAGCGGGAGCAATGAGCAGTTCTTC.

With respect to this clonotype: A clone one base away is much larger, so this may be a read error. This sequence joins TRBV6-2 or TRBV6-3 and TRBJ2-1; D possibly corresponds to TRBD1 (7 bases). Germline V gene sequence: CDR1 MNHEY, CDR2 SVGEGT. The CDR3 spans 15 residues. The V gene lost 6 bases and the J gene lost 8 bases, with 20 bases spanning the gap. DNA for the CDR3: TGTGCCAGCAGCTTACTCAGGGGGGCCTCCGATGAGCAGTTCTTC. Its protein product is CASSLLRGASDEQFF.

The table lists this clonotype with many counts. This chain links TRBV7-6 with TRBJ2-1, with no clear D. This CDR3 is 14 amino acids long. V lost 5 bases and J 6 bases, leaving 14 bases between the germline ends. The V gene's germline CDR1 is SGHVS and CDR2 FNYEAQ. CDR3: CASSLRASSNEQFF. The DNA of the CDR3 is TGTGCCAGCAGCCTTAGAGCTAGTAGCAATGAGCAGTTCTTC.

The chain recombines TRBV7-2 with TRBJ2-5, with a tentative D call TRBD1 (6 bases). The germline V gene has CDR1 SGHTA and CDR2 FQGNSA. V was cut by 7 bases and J by 0 bases, with 12 bases left in between. This CDR3 comprises 14 residues. The CDR3 DNA is TGTGCCAGCATCAGGGACACGTACCAAGAGACCCAGTACTTC. It encodes CASIRDTYQETQYF.

This clonotype was seen at least ten times. The rearrangement links TRBV12-3 or TRBV12-4 to TRBJ2-1; TRBD2 agrees at 10 bases. After removal of 6 bases from V and 4 bases from J, the junction contained 3 bases not matched to a gene. This CDR3 region has 14 residues. CDR3 protein: CASSQAGGYNEQFF. The CDR3 DNA sequence: TGTGCCAGCAGCCAAGCGGGAGGGTACAATGAGCAGTTCTTC.

This clonotype was counted a few times. The chain employs TRBV29-1 and TRBJ2-3; no firm D call. Germline CDR1 reads SQVTM; CDR2 reads ANQGSEA. V was trimmed by 7 bases and J by 0 bases, leaving 11 bases between them. The CDR3 consists of 13 residues. The CDR3 sequence is CSALGGSTDTQYF. CDR3 nucleotide sequence: TGCAGCGCTTTGGGCGGAAGCACAGATACGCAGTATTTT.

In this sample, this clonotype turned up many times. The rearrangement links TRBV4-1 to TRBJ2-1, with D perhaps matching TRBD1 or TRBD2 (5 bases each). The CDR3 contains 17 residues. CDR1 and CDR2 (germline): MGHRA, YSYEKL. V lost 0 bases, J lost 4 bases, and 16 bases lay in between. This CDR3 reads CASSQDMVRGSYNEQFF. CDR3 DNA sequence: TGCGCCAGCAGCCAAGATATGGTACGGGGCTCTTACAATGAGCAGTTCTTC.

This clonotype has a count of ten or more. This chain connects TRBV6-6 to TRBJ1-6, with 7 bases matching TRBD1. V trimming: 6 bases; J trimming: 7 bases; junction bases outside the gene matches: 15. The CDR3 sequence is 17 residues long. Germline values: CDR1 MNHNY, CDR2 SVGAGI (reference sequence). CDR3 bases: TGTGCCAGCAGCCAATTATTTACTCAGGGGGGAAATTCACCCCTCCACTTT. Residues: CASSQLFTQGGNSPLHF.

The table lists this clonotype with a few counts. The rearrangement joins TRBV7-2 to TRBJ1-1; maybe TRBD1 (5 bases). Trimming removed 3 bases from V and 1 base from J, with 9 bases in between. This CDR3 region has 14 residues. CDR1 SGHTA and CDR2 FQGNSA come from the germline V gene. The CDR3 sequence: CASSFTTANTEAFF. CDR3 sequence (DNA): TGTGCCAGCAGCTTCACGACAGCGAACACTGAAGCTTTCTTT.

The chain uses TRBV6-2 or TRBV6-3 and TRBJ2-4, with 10 bases fitting TRBD1. The CDR3 covers 16 residues. Germline values: CDR1 MNHEY, CDR2 SVGEGT. V lost 5 bases and J lost 7; bases outside the gene matches: 11. CDR3 nucleotide sequence: TGTGCCAGCAGTCTAGAGGGGACAGGGGTTGGCAACATTCAGTACTTC. The encoded protein is CASSLEGTGVGNIQYF.

At least ten counts were recorded for this clonotype. The chain combines TRBV28 with TRBJ2-7, with D perhaps given as TRBD1 or TRBD2 (5 bases each). CDR1 is MDHEN and CDR2 is SYDVKM in the germline V gene. Deletions cut 1 base from V and 2 bases from J, with 6 bases between. This CDR3 comprises 13 residues. Here the CDR3 reads CASSLSGPYEQYF. The DNA of the CDR3 is TGTGCCAGCAGTTTATCGGGGCCCTACGAGCAGTACTTC.

The table lists this clonotype with a few counts. V usage is TRBV5-4 and J usage is TRBJ2-3, with TRBD2 identical over 10 bases. CDR3 length equals 20 residues. Trimming took 0 bases from V and 2 from J; bases not matched to a gene: 15. Germline CDR1 SGHNT, CDR2 YYREEE (reference sequence). The CDR3 DNA is TGTGCCAGCAGCTTGGAATTCGGTCTAGCGGGAGCGGGGGACACAGATACGCAGTATTTT. It is translated as CASSLEFGLAGAGDTDTQYF.

This clonotype showed up many times. The V and J genes are TRBV29-1 and TRBJ2-4; TRBD2 might be the D (5 bases). The V and J ends lost 7 bases and 2 bases respectively, with 18 bases between them. Germline V gene lookup returns CDR1 SQVTM and CDR2 ANQGSEA. This CDR3 has 15 residues. The CDR3 bases are TGCAGCGACCCGAGGCTCGAGGGTACCAAAAACATTCAGTACTTC. Its protein product is CSDPRLEGTKNIQYF. The full variable domain, rest sourced from reference TRBV29-1 and TRBJ2-4, is SAVISQKPSRDICQRGTSLTIQCQVDSQVTMMFWYRQQPGQSLTLIATANQGSEATYESGFVIDKFPISRPNLTFSTLTVSNMSPEDSSIYLCSDPRLEGTKNIQYFGAGTRLSVL.

CDR3 bases: TGTGCCAGCTCAGGGAGAGCGGTCGATGAGCAGTTCTTC. Its protein product is CASSGRAVDEQFF. The chain joins TRBV18 to TRBJ2-1, with a tentative D call TRBD2 (5 bases). Germline V gene lookup returns CDR1 KGHSH and CDR2 LQKENI. V shed 5 bases and J shed 8 bases, with 13 bases lying between them. This CDR3 spans 13 amino acids.

This clonotype came up many times. The chain uses TRBV12-3 or TRBV12-4 and TRBJ2-1, with 15 bases aligning to TRBD2. This CDR3 region has 16 residues. Trimming at V came to 6 bases and at J to 7 bases, leaving 7 bases not matched to a gene. The CDR3 coding sequence is TGTGCCAGCAGAGAACCTGGGACTAGCGGGAGGAATGAGCAGTTCTTC. Translated, it gives CASREPGTSGRNEQFF.

There are many counts of this clonotype. The chain recombines TRBV19 with TRBJ2-7, with 9 positions matching TRBD2. This CDR3 is built from 18 residues. The junction had 16 bases not matched to a gene; V was cut back by 5 bases and J by 2 bases. Germline-derived CDR1 and CDR2 are LNHDA and SQIVND (reference sequence). CDR3 sequence: CASSRQGVAGDHPYEQYF. CDR3 DNA: TGTGCCAGTAGTCGTCAGGGTGTAGCGGGAGATCATCCCTACGAGCAGTACTTC.

The genes are TRBV7-8 and TRBJ2-5; D gene uncertain. The germline gives CDR1 SGHVS, CDR2 FQNEAQ. With 5 bases removed from V and 5 bases from J, the gap between germline ends came to 15 bases. This CDR3 is built from 14 residues. CDR3 residues: CASSGRIVVETQYF. CDR3 nucleotides: TGTGCCAGCAGCGGTCGGATAGTGGTCGAGACCCAGTACTTC.

In this sample, this clonotype turned up many times. The chain is built from TRBV27 and TRBJ1-1; D uncertain. The germline V gene has CDR1 MNHEY and CDR2 SMNVEV (reference sequence). V was pared by 3 bases and J by 0 bases, with 8 bases between. This CDR3 is built from 14 residues. The CDR3 spells CASSFSRLNTEAFF. The CDR3 DNA sequence: TGTGCCAGCAGTTTCTCACGGTTGAACACTGAAGCTTTCTTT.

The chain combines TRBV4-2 with TRBJ2-5; D is perhaps TRBD2 (8 bases). Germline CDR1 and CDR2: LGHNA and YNFKEQ. V was clipped by 3 bases and J by 4 bases, with 21 bases between them. This CDR3 is 17 amino acids long. CDR3 in amino acids: CASSQGSGGPGGETQYF. The CDR3 DNA reads TGTGCCAGCAGCCAGGGCAGCGGGGGCCCAGGGGGAGAGACCCAGTACTTC.

This clonotype was observed many times. DNA for the CDR3: TGCAGTGCTAGAATCGGGGTTAGCTCCTACAATGAGCAGTTCTTC. Amino acids: CSARIGVSSYNEQFF. The V gene is TRBV20-1, the J gene TRBJ2-1, with a weak D call TRBD2 (5 bases). V was pared by 2 bases and J by 0 bases, with 11 bases between. The CDR3 is made up of 15 amino acids. Germline assignment: CDR1 DFQATT and CDR2 SNEGSKA (reference sequence).